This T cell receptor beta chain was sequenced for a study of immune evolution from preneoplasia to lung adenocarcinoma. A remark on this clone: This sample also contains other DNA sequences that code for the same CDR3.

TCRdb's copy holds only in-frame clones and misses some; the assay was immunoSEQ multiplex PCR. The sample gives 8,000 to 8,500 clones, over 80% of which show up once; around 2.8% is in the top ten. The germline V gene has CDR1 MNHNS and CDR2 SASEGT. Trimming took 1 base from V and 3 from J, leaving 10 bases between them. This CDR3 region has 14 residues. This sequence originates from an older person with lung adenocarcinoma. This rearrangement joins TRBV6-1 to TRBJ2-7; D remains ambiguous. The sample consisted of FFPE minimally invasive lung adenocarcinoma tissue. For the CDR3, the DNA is TGTGCCAGCAGTGAAGGGATAGGGATCTACGAGCAGTACTTC. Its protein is CASSEGIGIYEQYF.